This entry lists 26 T cell receptor beta chains sequenced from one sample in a study of CD4 T cells in relation to SARS-CoV-2 and coronaviruses. Generated by immunoSEQ multiplex PCR, the TCRdb table keeps only in-frame clones and is missing some. The sample gives 35,000 to 40,000 clones, 75% to 90% of which show up once; 3% to 3.5% is in the top ten. The sample taken for sequencing was memory CD4+ T cells from PBMCs. Receptors originate from an adult with COVID-19.

The rearrangement joins TRBV27 to TRBJ2-7; D possibly corresponds to TRBD1 (7 bases). CDR1 and CDR2 (germline): MNHEY, SMNVEV (reference sequence). With 5 bases removed from V and 2 bases from J, the gap between germline ends came to 16 bases. The CDR3 sequence is 15 residues long. CDR3 bases: TGTGCCAGCAGTCTAAACGCGGGACAGACCTACGAGCAGTACTTC. It yields the protein CASSLNAGQTYEQYF.

The chain couples TRBV5-1 to TRBJ1-3, with 7 nucleotides matching TRBD1. CDR1 and CDR2 from the germline V gene are SGHRS and YFSETQ. Losses at the gene ends were 4 bases for V and 0 bases for J; bases not matched to a gene: 10. This CDR3 is 17 amino acids long. Written as DNA, the CDR3 is TGCGCCAGCAGCGATCGGACAGGTTCCCACTCTGGAAACACCATATATTTT. Translation: CASSDRTGSHSGNTIYF.

This chain joins TRBV30 and TRBJ1-1, with D maybe TRBD1 (6 bases). CDR1 GTSNPN and CDR2 SVGIG come from the germline V gene (reference sequence). This CDR3 is built from 14 residues. V was clipped by 1 base and J by 5 bases, with 14 bases between them. DNA of the CDR3: TGTGCCTGGAGTGACCACCAGGGGTGGACTGAAGCTTTCTTT. The encoded protein is CAWSDHQGWTEAFF.

J is TRBJ2-1 and V is TRBV28; D is tentatively TRBD1 or TRBD2 (5 bases each). The germline CDR1 and CDR2 sequences are MDHEN and SYDVKM. CDR3 length: 17 residues. V gave up 1 base and J gave up 5 bases, with 18 bases separating them. This CDR3 is CASSLSFGGLTNNEQFF. In nucleotides, the CDR3 is TGTGCCAGCAGTTTATCATTTGGGGGTCTGACCAACAATGAGCAGTTCTTC. The full variable domain, with the rest looked up from reference TRBV28 and TRBJ2-1, is DVKVTQSSRYLVKRTGEKVFLECVQDMDHENMFWYRQDPGLGLRLIYFSYDVKMKEKGDIPEGYSVSREKKERFSLILESASTNQTSMYLCASSLSFGGLTNNEQFFGPGTRLTVL.

The V and J genes are TRBV28 and TRBJ2-1; 10 nucleotides match TRBD2. The CDR3 is made up of 14 amino acids. The trim removed 7 bases at V and 9 bases at J, leaving 9 bases unmatched. The germline CDR1 and CDR2 sequences are MDHEN and SYDVKM. CDR3 sequence reads: CASIPSGSRFEQFF. In nucleotides, the CDR3 is TGTGCCAGCATCCCTAGCGGGAGCCGTTTTGAGCAGTTCTTC.

The chain carries TRBV5-1 and TRBJ2-2; D remains ambiguous. V shed 4 bases and J shed 6 bases, with 10 bases lying between them. CDR1 is SGHRS and CDR2 is YFSETQ in the germline V gene. There are 13 residues in the CDR3. The CDR3 loop is CASSPDPSGELFF. In nucleotides, the CDR3 is TGCGCCAGCAGCCCGGACCCTTCCGGGGAGCTGTTTTTT.

CDR3 amino acids: CASREAGAPGEQYF. The CDR3 DNA follows: TGTGCCAGCAGGGAAGCGGGAGCGCCGGGGGAGCAGTACTTC. The V call is TRBV7-3, the J call TRBJ2-7, with TRBD2 identical over 8 bases. The CDR3 runs 14 residues. V lost 6 bases to trimming and J lost 7 bases; unmatched junction nucleotides: 11. The germline CDR1 and CDR2 sequences are SGHTA and FQGTGA. The whole variable domain, remainder taken from reference TRBV7-3 and TRBJ2-7, is GAGVSQTPSNKVTEKGKYVELRCDPISGHTALYWYRQSLGQGPEFLIYFQGTGAADDSGLPNDRFFAVRPEGSVSTLKIQRTERGDSAVYLCASREAGAPGEQYFGPGTRLTVT.

The chain uses TRBV2 and TRBJ2-1; no firm D call. The CDR3 loop spans 15 amino acids. Trimming left V 10 bases short and J 2 bases short, with 18 bases between. Germline V gene sequence: CDR1 SNHLY, CDR2 FYNNEI. Here the CDR3 DNA reads TGTGCCACCGGCCTAGAGGCAGTAGCCTACAATGAGCAGTTCTTC. Translation: CATGLEAVAYNEQFF.

Only one count was recorded for this clone. This sequence joins TRBV18 and TRBJ2-2; D unclear. The CDR3 is made up of 11 amino acids. Germline CDR1 reads KGHSH; CDR2 reads LQKENI. Deletions cut 5 bases from V and 9 bases from J, with 7 bases between. CDR3: CASSNRWELFF. CDR3 nucleotide sequence: TGTGCCAGCTCAAATAGGTGGGAGCTGTTTTTT.

The chain carries TRBV6-2 or TRBV6-3 and TRBJ2-1, with 12 bases matching TRBD2. The junction had 8 bases not matched to a gene; V was cut back by 5 bases and J by 0 bases. This CDR3 contains 18 residues. Germline CDR1 MNHEY, CDR2 SVGEGT. CDR3 nucleotides: TGTGCCAGCAGTAAATGGACTAGCGGGATGATCTCCTACAATGAGCAGTTCTTC. Translating gives CASSKWTSGMISYNEQFF.

The chain recombines TRBV7-9 with TRBJ2-5, with TRBD2 matching over 9 bases. Germline assignment: CDR1 SEHNR and CDR2 FQNEAQ (reference sequence). V lost 5 bases, J lost 1 base, and 8 bases stayed unmatched. There are 16 residues in the CDR3. The CDR3 here is CASSRRTSGLQETQYF. CDR3 DNA: TGTGCCAGCAGCAGGCGTACTAGCGGGCTCCAAGAGACCCAGTACTTC.

In this sample, this clone turned up a few times. The V and J genes are TRBV6-1 and TRBJ2-7, with D hard to call. V lost 1 base, J lost 3 bases, and 7 bases lay in between. The CDR3 loop spans 13 amino acids. Germline values: CDR1 MNHNS, CDR2 SASEGT. CDR3 region: CASSEEVIYEQYF. Written as DNA, the CDR3 is TGTGCCAGCAGTGAAGAAGTTATCTACGAGCAGTACTTC.

The rearrangement links TRBV7-3 to TRBJ1-6; no clear D. This CDR3 has 13 amino acids. Trimming stripped 2 bases from V and 9 bases from J, with 8 bases between. The germline V gene encodes CDR1 SGHTA and CDR2 FQGTGA. CDR3 DNA sequence: TGTGCCAGCAGCTTAGTCAACGGTTCACCCCTCCACTTT. This encodes CASSLVNGSPLHF. The full variable domain, with the rest looked up from reference TRBV7-3 and TRBJ1-6, is GAGVSQTPSNKVTEKGKYVELRCDPISGHTALYWYRQSLGQGPEFLIYFQGTGAADDSGLPNDRFFAVRPEGSVSTLKIQRTERGDSAVYLCASSLVNGSPLHFGNGTRLTVT.

This chain joins TRBV7-6 and TRBJ1-6, with D perhaps TRBD1 (6 bases). This CDR3 has 16 amino acids. The germline V gene encodes CDR1 SGHVS and CDR2 FNYEAQ. Trimming removed 2 bases at V and 9 bases at J, with 17 bases between. Here the CDR3 DNA reads TGTGCCAGCAGCTTAAACCCTACAGGGTCCGGTTCACCCCTCCACTTT. Its protein is CASSLNPTGSGSPLHF.

The chain uses TRBV18 and TRBJ1-1; D not certain. The CDR3 totals 13 residues. V lost 1 base to trimming and J lost 4 bases, with 7 bases between them. Germline loops: CDR1 KGHSH, CDR2 LQKENI. CDR3 DNA: TGTGCCAGCTCACCACATACGTCCACTGAAGCTTTCTTT. Its translation is CASSPHTSTEAFF.

The rearrangement uses TRBV4-1 and TRBJ2-6, with D unresolved. Deletions cut 6 bases from V and 2 bases from J, with 11 bases between. CDR1 MGHRA and CDR2 YSYEKL come from the germline V gene. The CDR3 consists of 15 residues. The CDR3 protein is CASSPSPPGANVLTF. The CDR3 nucleotides read TGCGCCAGCAGTCCGTCCCCCCCTGGGGCCAACGTCCTGACTTTC.

V and J are TRBV5-1 and TRBJ1-4; TRBD1 is a possible D gene (6 bases). Germline values: CDR1 SGHRS, CDR2 YFSETQ. V was cut by 4 bases and J by 0 bases, with 13 bases left in between. This CDR3 is built from 16 residues. The DNA of the CDR3 is TGCGCCAGCAGCCCGACAGGCTTAACAACTAATGAAAAACTGTTTTTT. It encodes CASSPTGLTTNEKLFF.

This clone has just a few counts. The chain employs TRBV18 and TRBJ1-2; TRBD1 might be the D (5 bases). This CDR3 has 13 residues. Trimming cost V 6 bases and J 5 bases, with 13 bases left between them. The germline V gene has CDR1 KGHSH and CDR2 LQKENI. As DNA, the CDR3 is TGTGCCAGCTCCGGGGGTCTTGGTTATGGCTACACCTTC. Amino acid sequence: CASSGGLGYGYTF. Using reference TRBV18 and TRBJ1-2 for the parts outside the CDR3, the full variable domain is NAGVMQNPRHLVRRRGQEARLRCSPMKGHSHVYWYRQLPEEGLKFMVYLQKENIIDESGMPKERFSAEFPKEGPSILRIQQVVRGDSAAYFCASSGGLGYGYTFGSGTRLTVV.

J is TRBJ1-1 and V is TRBV7-8; D gene ambiguous. CDR3 size: 14 residues. Germline V gene lookup returns CDR1 SGHVS and CDR2 FQNEAQ. V lost 2 bases and J lost 0, with 7 bases in between. The CDR3 sequence is CASSLYEMNTEAFF. DNA for the CDR3: TGTGCCAGCAGCTTATATGAGATGAACACTGAAGCTTTCTTT.

V usage is TRBV6-1 and J usage is TRBJ2-7; D might be TRBD1 or TRBD2, each matching 5 bases. The length of the CDR3 is 15 residues. Germline assignment: CDR1 MNHNS and CDR2 SASEGT. V dropped 1 base and J dropped 2 bases, with 12 bases sitting between them. For the CDR3, the DNA is TGTGCCAGCAGTGAAGTGCAGGGTAGCGCCTACGAGCAGTACTTC. Protein sequence: CASSEVQGSAYEQYF.

V and J are TRBV5-5 and TRBJ2-7, with D possibly matching TRBD2 (6 bases). V lost 2 bases and J lost 7, with 22 bases in between. Germline V CDR1 and CDR2: SGHKS, YYEKEE (reference sequence). There are 16 residues in the CDR3. CDR3 in DNA: TGTGCCAGCAGCTTAGGGACCTACCACCCGGGGGAAGAGCAGTACTTC. Translation gives CASSLGTYHPGEEQYF. Together with reference TRBV5-5 and TRBJ2-7, the CDR3 gives the full variable domain: DAGVTQSPTHLIKTRGQQVTLRCSPISGHKSVSWYQQVLGQGPQFIFQYYEKEERGRGNFPDRFSARQFPNYSSELNVNALLLGDSALYLCASSLGTYHPGEEQYFGPGTRLTVT.

The chain combines TRBV2 with TRBJ1-1, with a tentative D call TRBD1 (6 bases). V gave up 8 bases and J gave up 0 bases, with 10 bases separating them. Germline V CDR1 and CDR2: SNHLY, FYNNEI. The CDR3 is made up of 13 amino acids. CDR3 in amino acids: CASSDSLNTEAFF. CDR3 bases: TGTGCCAGCTCGGACAGCTTGAACACTGAAGCTTTCTTT.

The gene calls are TRBV20-1 and TRBJ2-5, with D possibly TRBD2 on 6 matching bases. Deletions cut 6 bases from V and 2 bases from J, with 7 bases between. The CDR3 extends over 11 amino acids. The V gene's germline CDR1 is DFQATT and CDR2 SNEGSKA (reference sequence). The CDR3 reads CSAREQETQYF. The CDR3 DNA follows: TGCAGTGCCCGGGAGCAAGAGACCCAGTACTTC.

V and J are TRBV7-8 and TRBJ2-7; 9 nucleotides line up with TRBD2. There are 15 residues in the CDR3. Germline loops: CDR1 SGHVS, CDR2 FQNEAQ. V lost 5 bases, J lost 5 bases, and 10 bases stayed unmatched. For the CDR3, the DNA is TGTGCCAGCAGCGCCTGGCTAGCGGGATCGCACGAGCAGTACTTC. It translates to CASSAWLAGSHEQYF.

There are a few counts of this clone. CDR3 sequence: CASKFGQGSDEQYF. In DNA form, the CDR3 reads TGTGCCAGCAAATTTGGACAGGGTAGCGACGAGCAGTACTTC. V is TRBV6-5 and J is TRBJ2-7, with 8 bases that match TRBD1. Looked up from germline, CDR1 is MNHEY and CDR2 is SVGAGI. This CDR3 contains 14 residues. V lost 7 bases, J lost 5 bases, and 10 bases stayed unmatched.

The J gene is TRBJ2-7, the V gene TRBV12-3 or TRBV12-4; D is undetermined. V was clipped by 3 bases and J by 3 bases, with 6 bases between them. The CDR3 length is 12 residues. The CDR3 is CASSFKHYEQYF. As DNA, the CDR3 is TGTGCCAGCAGTTTTAAGCACTACGAGCAGTACTTC.